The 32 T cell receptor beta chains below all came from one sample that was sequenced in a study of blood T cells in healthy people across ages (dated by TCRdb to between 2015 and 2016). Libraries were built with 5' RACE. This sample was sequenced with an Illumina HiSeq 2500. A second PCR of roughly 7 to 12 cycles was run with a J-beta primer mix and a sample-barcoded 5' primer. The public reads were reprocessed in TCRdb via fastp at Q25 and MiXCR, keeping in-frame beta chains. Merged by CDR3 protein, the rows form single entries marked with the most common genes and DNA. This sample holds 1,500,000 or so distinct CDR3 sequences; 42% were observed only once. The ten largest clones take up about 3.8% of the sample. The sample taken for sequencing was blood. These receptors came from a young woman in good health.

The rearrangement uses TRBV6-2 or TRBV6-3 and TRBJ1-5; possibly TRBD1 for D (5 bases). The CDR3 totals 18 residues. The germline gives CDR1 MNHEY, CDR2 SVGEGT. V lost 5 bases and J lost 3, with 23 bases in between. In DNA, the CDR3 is TGTGCCAGCAGTCCCCGGGACCGACTACTCGGGGTCAATCAGCCCCAGCATTTT. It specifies CASSPRDRLLGVNQPQHF.

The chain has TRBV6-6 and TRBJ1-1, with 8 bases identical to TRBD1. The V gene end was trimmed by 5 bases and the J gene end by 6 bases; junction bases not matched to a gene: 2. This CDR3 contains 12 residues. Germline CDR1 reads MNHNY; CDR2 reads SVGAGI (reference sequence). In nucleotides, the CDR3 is TGTGCCAGCAGTCAGGGACAGGCTGAAGCTTTCTTT. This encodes CASSQGQAEAFF.

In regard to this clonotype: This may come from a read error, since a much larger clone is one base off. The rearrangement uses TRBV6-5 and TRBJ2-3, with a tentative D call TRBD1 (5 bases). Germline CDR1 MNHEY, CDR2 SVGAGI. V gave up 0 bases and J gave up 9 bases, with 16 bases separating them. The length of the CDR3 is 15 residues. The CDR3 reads CASSYSRWGGETQYF. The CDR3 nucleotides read TGTGCCAGCAGTTACTCTAGGTGGGGCGGAGAGACGCAGTATTTT.

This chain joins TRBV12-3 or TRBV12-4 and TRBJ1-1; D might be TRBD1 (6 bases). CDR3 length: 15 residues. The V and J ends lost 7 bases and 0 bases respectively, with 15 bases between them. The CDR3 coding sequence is TGTGCCAGCAACAACCAAGGGGGACTGAACACTGAAGCTTTCTTT. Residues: CASNNQGGLNTEAFF.

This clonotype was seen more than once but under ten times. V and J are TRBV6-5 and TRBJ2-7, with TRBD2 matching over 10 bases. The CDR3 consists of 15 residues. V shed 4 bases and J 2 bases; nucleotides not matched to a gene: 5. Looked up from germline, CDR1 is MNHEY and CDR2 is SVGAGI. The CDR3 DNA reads TGTGCCAGCAGTTTGACTAGCGGGCTCACCTACGAGCAGTACTTC. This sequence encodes CASSLTSGLTYEQYF.

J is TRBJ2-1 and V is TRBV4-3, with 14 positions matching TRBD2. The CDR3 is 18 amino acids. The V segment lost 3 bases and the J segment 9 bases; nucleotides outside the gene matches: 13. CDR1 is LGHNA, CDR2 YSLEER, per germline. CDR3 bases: TGCGCCAGCAGCCAGATCCTTGGGACTAGCGGGAGTATCGGTGAGCAGTTCTTC. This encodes CASSQILGTSGSIGEQFF.

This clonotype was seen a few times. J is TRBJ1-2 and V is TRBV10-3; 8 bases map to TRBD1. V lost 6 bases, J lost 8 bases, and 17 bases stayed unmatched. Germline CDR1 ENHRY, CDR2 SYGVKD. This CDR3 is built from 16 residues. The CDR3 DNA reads TGTGCCATCAGCGCCCTGGACAGGGCAGGGGCTCACGGCTACACCTTC. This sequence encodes CAISALDRAGAHGYTF.

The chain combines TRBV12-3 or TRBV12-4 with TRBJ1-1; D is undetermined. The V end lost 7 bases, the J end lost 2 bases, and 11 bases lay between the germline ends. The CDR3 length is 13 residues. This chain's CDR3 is CASKLIYNTEAFF. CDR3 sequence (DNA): TGTGCCAGCAAGCTCATATATAACACTGAAGCTTTCTTT.

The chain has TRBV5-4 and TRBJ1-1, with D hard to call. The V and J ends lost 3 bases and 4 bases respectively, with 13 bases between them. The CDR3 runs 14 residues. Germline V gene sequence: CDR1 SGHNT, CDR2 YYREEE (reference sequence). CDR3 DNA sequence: TGTGCCAGCAGCTCCGACTTCGCTTCCACTGAAGCTTTCTTT. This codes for CASSSDFASTEAFF. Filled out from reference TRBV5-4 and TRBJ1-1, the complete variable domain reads ETGVTQSPTHLIKTRGQQVTLRCSSQSGHNTVSWYQQALGQGPQFIFQYYREEENGRGNFPPRFSGLQFPNYSSELNVNALELDDSALYLCASSSDFASTEAFFGQGTRLTVV.

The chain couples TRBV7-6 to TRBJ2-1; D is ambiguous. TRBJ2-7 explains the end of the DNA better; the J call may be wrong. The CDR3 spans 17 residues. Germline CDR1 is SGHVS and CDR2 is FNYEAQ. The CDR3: CASRPGPKASSYNEQYF. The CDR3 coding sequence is TGTGCCAGCAGGCCCGGGCCCAAAGCCTCCTCCTACAATGAGCAGTACTTC.

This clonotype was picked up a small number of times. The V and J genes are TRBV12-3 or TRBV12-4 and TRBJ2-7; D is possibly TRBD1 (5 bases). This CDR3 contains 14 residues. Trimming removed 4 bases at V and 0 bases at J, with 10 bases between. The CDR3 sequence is CASSSGRVSYEQYF. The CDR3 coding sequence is TGTGCCAGCAGTTCGGGCAGGGTCTCCTACGAGCAGTACTTC.

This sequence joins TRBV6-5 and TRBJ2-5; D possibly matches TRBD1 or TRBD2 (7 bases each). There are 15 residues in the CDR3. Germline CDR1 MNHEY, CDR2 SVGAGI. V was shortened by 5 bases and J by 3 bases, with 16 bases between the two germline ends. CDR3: CASSVLRGGKETQYF. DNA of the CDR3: TGTGCCAGCAGTGTACTCAGGGGGGGAAAAGAGACCCAGTACTTC.

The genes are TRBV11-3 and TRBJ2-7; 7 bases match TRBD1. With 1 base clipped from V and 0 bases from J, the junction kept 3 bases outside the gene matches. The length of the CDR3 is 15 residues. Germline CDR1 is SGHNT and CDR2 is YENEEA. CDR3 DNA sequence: TGTGCCAGCAGCTTAGGGGACAGTGACTCCTACGAGCAGTACTTC. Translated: CASSLGDSDSYEQYF. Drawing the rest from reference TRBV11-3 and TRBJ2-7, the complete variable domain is EAGVVQSPRYKIIEKKQPVAFWCNPISGHNTLYWYLQNLGQGPELLIRYENEEAVDDSQLPKDRFSAERLKGVDSTLKIQPAELGDSAVYLCASSLGDSDSYEQYFGPGTRLTVT.

The CDR3 sequence is CASSPPREINEQYF. CDR3 nucleotides: TGTGCCAGCAGCCCCCCTCGGGAGATCAACGAGCAGTACTTC. This chain links TRBV3-1 with TRBJ2-7, with a tentative D call TRBD2 (6 bases). Germline V gene data show CDR1 as LGHDT and CDR2 as YNNKEL (reference sequence). Trimming left V 4 bases short and J 5 bases short, with 15 bases between. CDR3 length: 14 residues.

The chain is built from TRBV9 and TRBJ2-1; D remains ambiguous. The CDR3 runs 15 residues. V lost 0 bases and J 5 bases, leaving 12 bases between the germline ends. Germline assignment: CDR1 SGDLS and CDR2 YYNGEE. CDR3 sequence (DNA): TGTGCCAGCAGCGTAGGGCAACGGTCGGACAATGAGCAGTTCTTC. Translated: CASSVGQRSDNEQFF. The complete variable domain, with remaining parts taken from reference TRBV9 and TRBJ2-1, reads DSGVTQTPKHLITATGQRVTLRCSPRSGDLSVYWYQQSLDQGLQFLIQYYNGEERAKGNILERFSAQQFPDLHSELNLSSLELGDSALYFCASSVGQRSDNEQFFGPGTRLTVL.

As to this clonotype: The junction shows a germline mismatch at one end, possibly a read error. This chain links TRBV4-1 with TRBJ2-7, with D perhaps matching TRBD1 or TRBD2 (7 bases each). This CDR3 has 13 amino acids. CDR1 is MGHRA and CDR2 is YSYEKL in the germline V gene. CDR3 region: CASSQGGVYEQYF. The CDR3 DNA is TGTGCCAGCAGTCAGGGGGGGGTCTACGAGCAGTACTTC.

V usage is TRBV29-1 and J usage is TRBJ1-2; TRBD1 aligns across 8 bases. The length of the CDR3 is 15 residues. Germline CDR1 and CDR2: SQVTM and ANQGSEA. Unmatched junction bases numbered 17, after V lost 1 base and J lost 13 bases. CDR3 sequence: CSVEGDKWTGSGGTF. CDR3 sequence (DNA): TGCAGCGTTGAAGGGGATAAGTGGACAGGGAGCGGAGGCACCTTC. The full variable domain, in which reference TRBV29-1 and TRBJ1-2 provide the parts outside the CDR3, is SAVISQKPSRDICQRGTSLTIQCQVDSQVTMMFWYRQQPGQSLTLIATANQGSEATYESGFVIDKFPISRPNLTFSTLTVSNMSPEDSSIYLCSVEGDKWTGSGGTFGSGTRLTVV.

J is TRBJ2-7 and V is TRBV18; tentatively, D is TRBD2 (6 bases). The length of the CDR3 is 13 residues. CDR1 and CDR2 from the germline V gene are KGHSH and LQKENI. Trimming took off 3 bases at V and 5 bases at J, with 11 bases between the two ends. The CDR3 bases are TGTGCCAGCTCACCGGGGGGAGGCAACGAGCAGTACTTC. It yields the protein CASSPGGGNEQYF.

The CDR3 sequence: CASSQDGASGSLYNEQFF. The CDR3 nucleotides are TGCGCCAGCAGCCAAGATGGGGCTAGCGGGAGCCTTTACAATGAGCAGTTCTTC. The genes are TRBV4-3 and TRBJ2-1, with 10 bases fitting TRBD2. This CDR3 spans 18 amino acids. After removal of 0 bases from V and 4 bases from J, the junction contained 9 bases not matched to a gene. Per the germline V gene, CDR1 is LGHNA and CDR2 is YSLEER.

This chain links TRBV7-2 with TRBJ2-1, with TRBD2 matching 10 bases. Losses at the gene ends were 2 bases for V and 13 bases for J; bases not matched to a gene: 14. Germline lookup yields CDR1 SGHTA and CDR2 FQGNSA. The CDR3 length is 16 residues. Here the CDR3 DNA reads TGTGCCAGCAGCTTACAGCGGGGGGGCCTTGGAGAGACCCAGTTCTTC. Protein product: CASSLQRGGLGETQFF. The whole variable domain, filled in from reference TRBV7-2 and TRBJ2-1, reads GAGVSQSPSNKVTEKGKDVELRCDPISGHTALYWYRQSLGQGLEFLIYFQGNSAPDKSGLPSDRFSAERTGGSVSTLTIQRTQQEDSAVYLCASSLQRGGLGETQFFGPGTRLTVL.

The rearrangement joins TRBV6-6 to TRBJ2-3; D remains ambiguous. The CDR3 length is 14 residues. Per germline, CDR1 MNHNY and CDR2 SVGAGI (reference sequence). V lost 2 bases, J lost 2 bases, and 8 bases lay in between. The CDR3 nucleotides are TGTGCCAGCAGTTACCTCCTTCCCACAGATACGCAGTATTTT. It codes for CASSYLLPTDTQYF.

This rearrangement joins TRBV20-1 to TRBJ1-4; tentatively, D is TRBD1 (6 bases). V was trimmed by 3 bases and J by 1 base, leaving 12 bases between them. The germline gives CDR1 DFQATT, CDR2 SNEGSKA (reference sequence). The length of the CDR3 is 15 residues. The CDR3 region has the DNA TGCAGTGCTAGGGTACAGGGATTAACTAATGAAAAACTGTTTTTT. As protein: CSARVQGLTNEKLFF.

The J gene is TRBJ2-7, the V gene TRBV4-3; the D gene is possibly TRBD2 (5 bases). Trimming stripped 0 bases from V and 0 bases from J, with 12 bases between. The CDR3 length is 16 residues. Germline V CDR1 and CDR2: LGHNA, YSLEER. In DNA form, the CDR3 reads TGCGCCAGCAGCCAAGACAGCGGCCAGAGCTCCTACGAGCAGTACTTC. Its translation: CASSQDSGQSSYEQYF.

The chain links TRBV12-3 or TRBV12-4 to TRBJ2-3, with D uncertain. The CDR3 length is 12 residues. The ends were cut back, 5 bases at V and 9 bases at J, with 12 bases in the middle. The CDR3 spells CASSLHLETQYF. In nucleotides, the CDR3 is TGTGCCAGCAGTCTCCATCTAGAGACGCAGTATTTT.

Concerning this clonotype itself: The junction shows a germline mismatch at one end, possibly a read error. The CDR3 region is CSGARHPYNGQFF. The CDR3 bases are TGCAGTGGGGCGCGCCACCCCTACAATGGGCAGTTCTTC. This sequence joins TRBV20-1 and TRBJ2-1; D ambiguous. Germline values: CDR1 DFQATT, CDR2 SNEGSKA (reference sequence). The CDR3 length is 13 residues.

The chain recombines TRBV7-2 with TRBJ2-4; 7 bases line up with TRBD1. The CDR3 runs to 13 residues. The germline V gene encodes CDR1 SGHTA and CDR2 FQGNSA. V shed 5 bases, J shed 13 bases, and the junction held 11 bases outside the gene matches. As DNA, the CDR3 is TGTGCCAGCAGCCCCCTAAGACAGGGAAAACAGTACTTC. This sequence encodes CASSPLRQGKQYF.

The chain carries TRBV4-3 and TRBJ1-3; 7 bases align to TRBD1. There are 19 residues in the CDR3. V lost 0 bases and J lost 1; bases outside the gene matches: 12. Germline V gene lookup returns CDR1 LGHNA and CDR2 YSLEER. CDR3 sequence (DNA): TGCGCCAGCAGCCAAGATGAGGGGGCCTTGACAGGGTCTGGAAACACCATATATTTT. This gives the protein CASSQDEGALTGSGNTIYF.

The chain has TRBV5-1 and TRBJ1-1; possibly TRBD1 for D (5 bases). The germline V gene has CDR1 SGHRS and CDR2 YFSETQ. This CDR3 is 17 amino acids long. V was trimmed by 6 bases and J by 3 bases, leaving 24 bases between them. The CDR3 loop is CASNRLGGHTSDTEAFF. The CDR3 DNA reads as TGCGCCAGCAACCGTCTGGGGGGTCATACTTCCGACACTGAAGCTTTCTTT.

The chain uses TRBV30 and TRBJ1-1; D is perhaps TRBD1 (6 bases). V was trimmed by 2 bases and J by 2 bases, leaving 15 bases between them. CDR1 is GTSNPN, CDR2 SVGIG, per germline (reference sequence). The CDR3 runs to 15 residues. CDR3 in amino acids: CAWSHRGAINTEAFF. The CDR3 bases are TGTGCCTGGAGTCATCGGGGGGCCATCAACACTGAAGCTTTCTTT.

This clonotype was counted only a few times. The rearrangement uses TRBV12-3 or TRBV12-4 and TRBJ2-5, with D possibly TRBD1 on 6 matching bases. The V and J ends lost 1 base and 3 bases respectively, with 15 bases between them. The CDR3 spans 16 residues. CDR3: CASSLGVGPGEETQYF. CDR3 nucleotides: TGTGCCAGCAGTTTAGGCGTCGGGCCAGGGGAAGAGACCCAGTACTTC.

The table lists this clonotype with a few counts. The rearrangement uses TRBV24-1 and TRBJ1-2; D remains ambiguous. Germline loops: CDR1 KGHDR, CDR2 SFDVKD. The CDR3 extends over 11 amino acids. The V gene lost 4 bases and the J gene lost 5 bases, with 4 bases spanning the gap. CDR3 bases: TGTGCCACCAGTGACCGATATGGCTACACCTTC. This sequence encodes CATSDRYGYTF.

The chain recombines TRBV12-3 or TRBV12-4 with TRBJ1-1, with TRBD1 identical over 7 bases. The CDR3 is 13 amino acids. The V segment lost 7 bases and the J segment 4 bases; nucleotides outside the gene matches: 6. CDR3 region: CASKLQGSTEAFF. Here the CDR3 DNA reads TGTGCCAGCAAATTACAGGGGAGCACTGAAGCTTTCTTT.